The 23 T cell receptor beta chains below were found in one sample sequenced in a study of cytotoxic CD8 clonotypes in ibrutinib-treated CLL. Profiled with immunoSEQ multiplex PCR; TCRdb holds only in-frame clones, not every one. The table lists around 150,000 clones, around 81% of them singletons. The sample consisted of PBMCs, taken after 36 months of ibrutinib treatment. The receptors shown here come from a human donor with chronic lymphocytic leukemia.

The V gene is TRBV27, the J gene TRBJ1-2; 10 positions match TRBD1. There are 18 residues in the CDR3. Germline lookup yields CDR1 MNHEY and CDR2 SMNVEV (reference sequence). Unmatched junction bases numbered 11, after V lost 4 bases and J lost 0 bases. The CDR3 region is CASSSPGQGEVPNYGYTF. CDR3 coding DNA: TGTGCCAGCAGTTCCCCTGGACAGGGGGAGGTCCCTAACTATGGCTACACCTTC.

V is TRBV2 and J is TRBJ2-1; TRBD2 matches 7 bases. Germline V gene sequence: CDR1 SNHLY, CDR2 FYNNEI. V dropped 6 bases and J dropped 6; count of bases not matched to a gene: 11. This CDR3 is 15 amino acids long. The CDR3 spells CASSQRGVPSNEQFF. The CDR3, as DNA: TGTGCCAGCAGCCAACGGGGGGTCCCCTCCAATGAGCAGTTCTTC. Full variable domain (outside the CDR3, taken from reference TRBV2 and TRBJ2-1): EPEVTQTPSHQVTQMGQEVILRCVPISNHLYFYWYRQILGQKVEFLVSFYNNEISEKSEIFDDQFSVERPDGSNFTLKIRSTKLEDSAMYFCASSQRGVPSNEQFFGPGTRLTVL.

V is TRBV10-1 and J is TRBJ2-5, with D perhaps assigned TRBD1 or TRBD2 (5 bases each). Between the trimmed V and J ends, which lost 2 bases and 7 bases, there was a span of 11 bases. This CDR3 is 13 amino acids long. Germline V CDR1 and CDR2: WNHNN, SYGVQD (reference sequence). The DNA for the CDR3 is TGCGCCAGCAGTGAGACAGGACGGGGGACCCAGTACTTC. Its protein is CASSETGRGTQYF.

The chain uses TRBV7-9 and TRBJ2-3; 11 bases align to TRBD2. The V gene end was trimmed by 7 bases and the J gene end by 1 base; junction bases not matched to a gene: 4. The CDR3 spans 15 residues. The germline V gene encodes CDR1 SEHNR and CDR2 FQNEAQ (reference sequence). CDR3 residues: CASNPTSGGTDTQYF. CDR3 in DNA: TGTGCCAGCAACCCGACTAGCGGGGGCACAGATACGCAGTATTTT.

The rearrangement joins TRBV23-1 to TRBJ2-3; D uncertain. TRBV23-1 qualifies as an ORF whose function is uncertain. The CDR3 covers 15 residues. Between the trimmed V and J ends, which lost 0 bases and 3 bases, there was a span of 10 bases. This CDR3 reads CASSQSWVCTDTQYF. CDR3 nucleotides: TGCGCCAGCAGTCAATCCTGGGTGTGTACAGATACGCAGTATTTT.

The chain is built from TRBV28 and TRBJ2-7; the D is unclear. The V end was cut by 3 bases, the J end by 4 bases, with 4 bases between. CDR1 is MDHEN and CDR2 is SYDVKM in the germline V gene. The CDR3 totals 11 residues. CDR3 protein: CASSFRYEQYF. CDR3 in DNA: TGTGCCAGCAGTTTTAGGTACGAGCAGTACTTC. Based on the CDR3 plus reference TRBV28 and TRBJ2-7, the full variable domain is DVKVTQSSRYLVKRTGEKVFLECVQDMDHENMFWYRQDPGLGLRLIYFSYDVKMKEKGDIPEGYSVSREKKERFSLILESASTNQTSMYLCASSFRYEQYFGPGTRLTVT.

J is TRBJ1-2 and V is TRBV5-4; D is ambiguous. This CDR3 spans 12 amino acids. V was cut by 4 bases and J by 1 base, with 5 bases left in between. Per the germline V gene, CDR1 is SGHNT and CDR2 is YYREEE (reference sequence). CDR3 amino acids: CASSRVNYGYTF. For the CDR3, the DNA is TGTGCCAGCAGCCGAGTTAACTATGGCTACACCTTC.

This clone showed up just a few times. This chain joins TRBV4-1 and TRBJ1-5, with D unresolved. The CDR3 runs 14 residues. The V end lost 1 base, the J end lost 6 bases, and 10 bases lay between the germline ends. Germline values: CDR1 MGHRA, CDR2 YSYEKL. CDR3 loop: CASSQGPQAQPQHF. In nucleotides, the CDR3 is TGCGCCAGCAGCCAAGGTCCCCAGGCTCAGCCCCAGCATTTT.

This chain connects TRBV29-1 to TRBJ1-2, with D hard to call. This CDR3 region has 12 residues. Trimming took off 4 bases at V and 5 bases at J, with 11 bases between the two ends. Germline CDR1 and CDR2: SQVTM and ANQGSEA. The CDR3 here is CSVAEGGYGYTF. Here the CDR3 DNA reads TGCAGCGTTGCCGAGGGAGGGTATGGCTACACCTTC.

This sequence joins TRBV5-8 and TRBJ2-7, with a possible D match to TRBD2 (6 bases). CDR1 is SGHTS, CDR2 YDEGEE, per germline. The CDR3 sequence is 13 residues long. The V end was cut by 6 bases, the J end by 5 bases, with 15 bases between. The CDR3 region has the DNA TGTGCCAGCAACTTCCGTGGAGGGGACGAGCAGTACTTC. Protein sequence: CASNFRGGDEQYF.

The chain is built from TRBV6-5 and TRBJ1-2, with D possibly being TRBD1 (5 bases). Germline lookup yields CDR1 MNHEY and CDR2 SVGAGI. This CDR3 is built from 14 residues. V lost 2 bases, J lost 9 bases, and 16 bases lay in between. The CDR3 nucleotides read TGTGCCAGCAGTTACCCAAGGGACCTTATGAGCTACACCTTC. Protein sequence: CASSYPRDLMSYTF.

The rearrangement uses TRBV4-1 and TRBJ1-4; D remains ambiguous. Trimming pared 1 base from V and 3 bases from J, leaving 12 bases between. The germline CDR1 and CDR2 sequences are MGHRA and YSYEKL. The CDR3 is 16 amino acids. CDR3 nucleotides: TGCGCCAGCAGCCAAGGGTGGAGGGTACCTAATGAAAAACTGTTTTTT. This translates into CASSQGWRVPNEKLFF.

The chain recombines TRBV9 with TRBJ1-2; tentative D call: TRBD1 (5 bases). There are 13 residues in the CDR3. From germline, CDR1 is SGDLS and CDR2 YYNGEE. Trimming pared 3 bases from V and 4 bases from J, leaving 10 bases between. In DNA form, the CDR3 reads TGTGCCAGCAGCGCCGGGACCCCCTATGGCTACACCTTC. Amino acid sequence: CASSAGTPYGYTF.

The V and J genes are TRBV2 and TRBJ2-3; 12 positions match TRBD2. Germline-derived CDR1 and CDR2 are SNHLY and FYNNEI. The junction had 11 bases not matched to a gene; V was cut back by 1 base and J by 6 bases. This CDR3 is 18 amino acids long. CDR3 region: CASSEGLLAGGSTDTQYF. The DNA for the CDR3 is TGTGCCAGCAGTGAAGGGTTACTAGCGGGGGGAAGTACGGATACGCAGTATTTT.

This clone was seen once. The V gene is TRBV7-9, the J gene TRBJ1-4, with 7 bases identical to TRBD1. Germline V gene data show CDR1 as SEHNR and CDR2 as FQNEAQ (reference sequence). Trimming cost V 4 bases and J 8 bases; bases outside gene matches: 7. The CDR3 runs 14 residues. The CDR3 sequence: CASSSGTVTEKLFF. DNA for the CDR3: TGTGCCAGCAGCTCCGGGACAGTGACGGAAAAACTGTTTTTT.

This chain joins TRBV27 and TRBJ2-7; the match to TRBD1 covers 7 bases. Germline trimming cut 5 bases from V and 1 base from J; bases unmatched to any gene: 5. In germline, CDR1 is MNHEY, CDR2 SMNVEV (reference sequence). This CDR3 spans 14 amino acids. The CDR3 loop reads CASSTRDSSYEQYF. In DNA form, the CDR3 reads TGTGCCAGCAGTACCCGGGACAGTTCCTACGAGCAGTACTTC.

CDR3 protein: CASSVEGLPSYEQYF. In nucleotides, the CDR3 is TGTGCCAGCAGCGTTGAGGGACTCCCATCCTACGAGCAGTACTTC. The chain recombines TRBV9 with TRBJ2-7; TRBD2 might be the D (6 bases). The CDR3 runs 15 residues. Germline assignment: CDR1 SGDLS and CDR2 YYNGEE. V lost 2 bases and J 1 base, leaving 13 bases between the germline ends.

This clone was seen just once. This chain connects TRBV5-1 to TRBJ1-1, with a possible D match to TRBD1 (6 bases). V shed 4 bases and J shed 1 base, with 14 bases lying between them. Germline CDR1 and CDR2: SGHRS and YFSETQ. The CDR3 contains 15 residues. The CDR3 loop reads CASSPRQVRNTEAFF. DNA for the CDR3: TGCGCCAGCAGCCCCAGACAGGTCCGGAACACTGAAGCTTTCTTT.

A word on this clone: The sample has other DNA sequences that encode this CDR3 too. The chain uses TRBV5-1 and TRBJ1-1; weak D call: TRBD1 (5 bases). The V end was cut by 2 bases, the J end by 1 base, with 6 bases between. From germline, CDR1 is SGHRS and CDR2 YFSETQ. The CDR3 covers 13 residues. CDR3 residues: CASSLGENTEAFF. Written as DNA, the CDR3 is TGCGCCAGCAGCTTAGGGGAGAACACTGAAGCTTTCTTT.

Turning to this clone: The junction departs from germline at one end; a sequencing error may be responsible. The chain carries TRBV11-2 and TRBJ1-1; D call uncertain. CDR1 and CDR2 (germline): SGHAT, FQNNGV. There are 11 residues in the CDR3. CDR3 amino acids: CASSPTLRRIF. CDR3 bases: TGTGCCAGCAGCCCCACACTCCGTCGTATCTTT.

The rearrangement joins TRBV4-1 to TRBJ1-2, with TRBD1 identical over 7 bases. The junction had 6 bases not matched to a gene; V was cut back by 0 bases and J by 5 bases. CDR3 length: 15 amino acids. Per the germline V gene, CDR1 is MGHRA and CDR2 is YSYEKL. DNA for the CDR3: TGCGCCAGCAGCCAAGATCCAGGGGGAGTATATGGCTACACCTTC. Amino acid sequence: CASSQDPGGVYGYTF.

This clone was counted a few times. The CDR3 spells CASREQTDSPLHF. The CDR3 region has the DNA TGTGCCAGCAGGGAACAAACAGATTCACCCCTCCACTTT. This chain joins TRBV7-6 and TRBJ1-6, with D unclear. The germline V gene encodes CDR1 SGHVS and CDR2 FNYEAQ. V lost 6 bases and J 8 bases, leaving 11 bases between the germline ends. The CDR3 covers 13 residues. Combining the CDR3 with reference TRBV7-6 and TRBJ1-6 gives the whole variable domain GAGVSQSPRYKVTKRGQDVALRCDPISGHVSLYWYRQALGQGPEFLTYFNYEAQQDKSGLPNDRFSAERPEGSISTLTIQRTEQRDSAMYRCASREQTDSPLHFGNGTRLTVT.

The chain recombines TRBV5-5 with TRBJ2-7, with 7 nucleotides matching TRBD1. Germline trimming cut 4 bases from V and 5 bases from J; bases unmatched to any gene: 12. This CDR3 has 15 amino acids. The germline V gene encodes CDR1 SGHKS and CDR2 YYEKEE (reference sequence). CDR3 nucleotides: TGTGCCAGCAGCCCACAGGGGTTTGTTAAAAACGAGCAGTACTTC. This gives the protein CASSPQGFVKNEQYF.